The 23 T cell receptor beta chains given below trace back to one sample, sequenced in a study of blood T cell repertoires in COVID-19. Libraries were prepared by immunoSEQ multiplex PCR; TCRdb keeps only in-frame clonotypes and omits some of them. The data show some 370,000 clones, roughly 90% seen once. The sample comprised peripheral blood. The origin of the receptors is a young man with active or convalescent COVID-19.

This rearrangement joins TRBV2 to TRBJ2-7, with 7 nucleotides matching TRBD1. The CDR3 is 12 amino acids. Trimming took 7 bases from V and 2 from J; bases not matched to a gene: 2. CDR1 and CDR2 from the germline V gene are SNHLY and FYNNEI. CDR3 loop: CASNQGAYEQYF. In DNA, the CDR3 is TGTGCCAGCAACCAGGGGGCCTACGAGCAGTACTTC.

CDR3 protein: CASILGSGGGTEAFF. The DNA for the CDR3 is TGCGCCAGCATCCTCGGGTCGGGAGGGGGCACTGAAGCTTTCTTT. The rearrangement links TRBV5-1 to TRBJ1-1, with D possibly TRBD1 on 6 matching bases. In germline, CDR1 is SGHRS, CDR2 YFSETQ. This CDR3 region has 15 residues. Trimming stripped 6 bases from V and 4 bases from J, with 19 bases between.

This clone was found once. V gene TRBV28 combines with J gene TRBJ1-1; D gene uncertain. Germline CDR1 reads MDHEN; CDR2 reads SYDVKM. Trimming pared 5 bases from V and 4 bases from J, leaving 14 bases between. CDR3 length equals 14 residues. The CDR3 spells CASSPRTGSTEAFF. The DNA for the CDR3 is TGTGCCAGCAGTCCTAGGACGGGGAGCACTGAAGCTTTCTTT.

V usage is TRBV28 and J usage is TRBJ2-7; the D gene is possibly TRBD1 (5 bases). This CDR3 contains 15 residues. Trimming cost V 3 bases and J 1 base, with 13 bases left between them. The germline V gene has CDR1 MDHEN and CDR2 SYDVKM. CDR3 region: CASSFTFRQSYEQYF. DNA of the CDR3: TGTGCCAGCAGTTTCACCTTTCGACAGTCCTACGAGCAGTACTTC. The complete variable domain, with remaining parts taken from reference TRBV28 and TRBJ2-7, reads DVKVTQSSRYLVKRTGEKVFLECVQDMDHENMFWYRQDPGLGLRLIYFSYDVKMKEKGDIPEGYSVSREKKERFSLILESASTNQTSMYLCASSFTFRQSYEQYFGPGTRLTVT.

The chain combines TRBV2 with TRBJ2-7; 11 nucleotides align to TRBD1. This CDR3 contains 14 residues. Trimming took 7 bases from V and 2 from J; bases not matched to a gene: 4. The germline CDR1 and CDR2 sequences are SNHLY and FYNNEI. The CDR3 region has the DNA TGTGCCAGCACACTGGGACAGGGGGCCTACGAGCAGTACTTC. It specifies CASTLGQGAYEQYF.

The J gene is TRBJ1-2, the V gene TRBV4-3, with D perhaps matching TRBD1 (5 bases). Looked up from germline, CDR1 is LGHNA and CDR2 is YSLEER. CDR3 length: 16 residues. V was pared by 1 base and J by 2 bases, with 14 bases between. CDR3 bases: TGCGCCAGCAGCCAAGCGGGGGGACTGCCGAACTATGGCTACACCTTC. It specifies CASSQAGGLPNYGYTF.

This rearrangement joins TRBV18 to TRBJ2-1; the match to TRBD1 covers 7 bases. The CDR3 loop spans 13 amino acids. Germline V gene lookup returns CDR1 KGHSH and CDR2 LQKENI. J was trimmed by 5 bases and V by 6 bases; bases with no gene match: 4. The DNA of the CDR3 is TGTGCCAGCTCGGCCGGGACAGACAATGAGCAGTTCTTC. Its protein product is CASSAGTDNEQFF.

This chain links TRBV29-1 with TRBJ2-1; possible D gene TRBD2, 5 bases. The CDR3 is made up of 14 amino acids. The germline gives CDR1 SQVTM, CDR2 ANQGSEA. V lost 6 bases and J 7 bases, leaving 19 bases between the germline ends. As DNA, the CDR3 is TGCAGCGTCCATGACGGGTGGGAGAAGAATGAGCAGTTCTTC. This codes for CSVHDGWEKNEQFF.

The CDR3 DNA reads TGTGCCAGCAGTGTACAGCCAACTAATGAAAAACTGTTTTTT. Amino acid sequence: CASSVQPTNEKLFF. The V call is TRBV2, the J call TRBJ1-4; D unclear. The CDR3 contains 14 residues. Germline assignment: CDR1 SNHLY and CDR2 FYNNEI. The germline V and J ends were trimmed by 4 bases and 0 bases, with 6 bases remaining between them.

The chain is built from TRBV27 and TRBJ1-5; 10 bases fit TRBD1. From germline, CDR1 is MNHEY and CDR2 SMNVEV (reference sequence). The CDR3 has 14 residues. V was pared by 5 bases and J by 7 bases, with 5 bases of the junction left unmatched. DNA for the CDR3: TGTGCCAGCAGTGACAGGGGGCCGAGGCAGCCCCAGCATTTT. Its protein product is CASSDRGPRQPQHF.

The chain carries TRBV27 and TRBJ2-3, with TRBD2 matching over 7 bases. The CDR3 loop spans 13 amino acids. V trimming: 6 bases; J trimming: 11 bases; junction bases outside the gene matches: 11. Germline CDR1 MNHEY, CDR2 SMNVEV (reference sequence). The CDR3 DNA is TGTGCCAGCAGCCCCTTCCGGGGGGTAAGGCAGTATTTT. Protein sequence: CASSPFRGVRQYF.

This CDR3 reads CASRDRGADTQYF. The DNA for the CDR3 is TGTGCCAGCAGGGACAGGGGGGCAGATACGCAGTATTTT. The V and J genes are TRBV2 and TRBJ2-3; TRBD1 matches 10 bases. This CDR3 has 13 amino acids. Germline V gene lookup returns CDR1 SNHLY and CDR2 FYNNEI. J lost 4 bases, V lost 6 bases, and 1 base had no gene match.

V and J are TRBV7-9 and TRBJ1-1; a weak D match, TRBD1 (6 bases). The CDR3 is 14 amino acids. V was trimmed by 4 bases and J by 5 bases, leaving 14 bases between them. Germline assignment: CDR1 SEHNR and CDR2 FQNEAQ (reference sequence). The DNA for the CDR3 is TGTGCCAGCAGCTCCCCAGGGGTTCGGACTGAAGCTTTCTTT. Protein sequence: CASSSPGVRTEAFF.

About this clone: The sample has other DNA sequences that encode this CDR3 too. CDR3 loop: CASSSPGETQYF. As DNA, the CDR3 is TGTGCCAGCAGTAGCCCGGGTGAGACCCAGTACTTC. The chain recombines TRBV28 with TRBJ2-5; no clear D gene. V lost 5 bases to trimming and J lost 5 bases, with 9 bases between them. Germline V gene data show CDR1 as MDHEN and CDR2 as SYDVKM. There are 12 residues in the CDR3.

There are a few counts of this clone. This chain connects TRBV5-8 to TRBJ1-6; tentative D call: TRBD1 (5 bases). Trimming cost V 7 bases and J 3 bases, with 8 bases left between them. This CDR3 has 13 amino acids. Germline values: CDR1 SGHTS, CDR2 YDEGEE. The CDR3 protein is CASGGDYNSPLHF. CDR3 DNA: TGTGCCAGCGGGGGGGACTATAATTCACCCCTCCACTTT. Full variable domain (missing parts from reference TRBV5-8 and TRBJ1-6): EAGVTQSPTHLIKTRGQQATLRCSPISGHTSVYWYQQALGLGLQFLLWYDEGEERNRGNFPPRFSGRQFPNYSSELNVNALELEDSALYLCASGGDYNSPLHFGNGTRLTVT.

This clone was detected only once. The CDR3 sequence is CASSPDRNYGYTF. DNA for the CDR3: TGTGCCAGCAGCCCGGACAGAAACTATGGCTACACCTTC. V gene TRBV14 combines with J gene TRBJ1-2, with D possibly TRBD1 on 6 matching bases. V lost 4 bases, J lost 2 bases, and 8 bases lay in between. CDR1 is SGHDN and CDR2 is FVKESK in the germline V gene. The CDR3 totals 13 residues.

The chain uses TRBV6-5 and TRBJ1-2; TRBD1 matches 7 bases. Trimming removed 2 bases from V and 8 bases from J; junction bases left unmatched: 2. From germline, CDR1 is MNHEY and CDR2 SVGAGI. This CDR3 is built from 12 residues. In DNA, the CDR3 is TGTGCCAGCAGTTACACAGGGGAAGGCTACACCTTC. This translates into CASSYTGEGYTF.

Written as DNA, the CDR3 is TGTGCCAGCAGCTTCTCTCGGGACAGGGGACATGGCTACACCTTC. Its protein product is CASSFSRDRGHGYTF. V and J are TRBV7-2 and TRBJ1-2; 10 bases fit TRBD1. V was clipped by 3 bases and J by 6 bases; unmatched bases: 7. This CDR3 has 15 amino acids. CDR1 is SGHTA and CDR2 is FQGNSA in the germline V gene. The full variable domain, rest sourced from reference TRBV7-2 and TRBJ1-2, is GAGVSQSPSNKVTEKGKDVELRCDPISGHTALYWYRQSLGQGLEFLIYFQGNSAPDKSGLPSDRFSAERTGGSVSTLTIQRTQQEDSAVYLCASSFSRDRGHGYTFGSGTRLTVV.

The CDR3 coding sequence is TGTGCCAGCAGCGTAGTGGCAGGCAACACTGAAGCTTTCTTT. This sequence encodes CASSVVAGNTEAFF. J is TRBJ1-1 and V is TRBV9, with D unresolved. The CDR3 is made up of 14 amino acids. Trimming cost V 0 bases and J 2 bases, with 8 bases left between them. Germline V gene lookup returns CDR1 SGDLS and CDR2 YYNGEE. The variable domain in full, completed from reference TRBV9 and TRBJ1-1, reads DSGVTQTPKHLITATGQRVTLRCSPRSGDLSVYWYQQSLDQGLQFLIQYYNGEERAKGNILERFSAQQFPDLHSELNLSSLELGDSALYFCASSVVAGNTEAFFGQGTRLTVV.

The gene calls are TRBV7-3 and TRBJ2-5; 8 nucleotides agree with TRBD2. Germline CDR1 is SGHTA and CDR2 is FQGTGA. The trim removed 5 bases at V and 5 bases at J, leaving 7 bases unmatched. This CDR3 has 14 residues. The DNA for the CDR3 is TGTGCCAGCAGCCCGGGAGGGGGTTGGGAGACCCAGTACTTC. Translated, it gives CASSPGGGWETQYF.

The chain employs TRBV12-3 or TRBV12-4 and TRBJ1-3; D not certain. The CDR3 consists of 12 residues. V shed 5 bases and J shed 8 bases, with 10 bases lying between them. The CDR3 DNA sequence: TGTGCCAGCAGTCTCACCGGGGACACCATATATTTT. This sequence encodes CASSLTGDTIYF.

The V gene is TRBV19, the J gene TRBJ1-2, with D maybe TRBD1 (6 bases). Germline loops: CDR1 LNHDA, CDR2 SQIVND (reference sequence). The germline V and J ends were trimmed by 6 bases and 2 bases, with 16 bases remaining between them. CDR3 length: 15 amino acids. The CDR3 DNA follows: TGTGCCAGTAGGGAAGCGCGGGGGCTAAACTATGGCTACACCTTC. Translated, it gives CASREARGLNYGYTF.

This clone was seen just once. CDR3 sequence reads: CASGVRGNTEAFF. CDR3 bases: TGTGCCAGCGGGGTCCGGGGGAACACTGAAGCTTTCTTT. V and J are TRBV27 and TRBJ1-1; D gene ambiguous. Germline V gene sequence: CDR1 MNHEY, CDR2 SMNVEV (reference sequence). Between the trimmed V and J ends, which lost 8 bases and 1 base, there was a span of 11 bases. CDR3 length: 13 residues.